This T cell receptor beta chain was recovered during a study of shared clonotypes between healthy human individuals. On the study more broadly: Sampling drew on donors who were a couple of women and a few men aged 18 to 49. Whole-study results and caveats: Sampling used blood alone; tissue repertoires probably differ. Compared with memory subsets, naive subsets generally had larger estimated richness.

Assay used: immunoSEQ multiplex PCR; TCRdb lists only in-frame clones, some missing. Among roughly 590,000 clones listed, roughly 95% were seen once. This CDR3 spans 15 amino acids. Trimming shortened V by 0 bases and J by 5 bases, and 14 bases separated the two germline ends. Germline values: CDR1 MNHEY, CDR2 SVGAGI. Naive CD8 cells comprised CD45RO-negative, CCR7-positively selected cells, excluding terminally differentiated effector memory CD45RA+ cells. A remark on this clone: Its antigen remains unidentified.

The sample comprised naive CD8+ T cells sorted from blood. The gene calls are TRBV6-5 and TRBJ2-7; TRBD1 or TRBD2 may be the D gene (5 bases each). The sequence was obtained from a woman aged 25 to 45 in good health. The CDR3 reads CASSYSRDVRNEQYF. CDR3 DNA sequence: TGTGCCAGCAGTTACTCCCGGGACGTCCGGAACGAGCAGTACTTC.